This T cell receptor beta chain was sequenced during a study of blood T cell repertoires in COVID-19. Background on the study: Samples representing acute and convalescent COVID-19 were sourced from the United States, Italy and Spain. PBMCs, B-cell-depleted T cells, or T cells provided the cDNA or gDNA that made up the material.

Original analysis: Nucleated cell counts were estimated from reference gene primer amplification. Repertoires were generated with immunoSEQ multiplex PCR, while TCRdb's copy carries only in-frame clones and drops some. The V and J calls and clone size are taken from that table; D and trimming were inferred from the DNA. The sample has over 200,000 clones; around nine tenths are singletons. J gave up 3 bases and V 5 bases, and 2 bases lay outside the gene matches. This CDR3 contains 13 residues. Germline V CDR1 and CDR2: KGHDR, SFDVKD. This TCR was recovered from a woman aged 60-75 years with acute or convalescent COVID-19. J is TRBJ2-5 and V is TRBV24-1, with 7 bases that match TRBD1. Sequenced sample: peripheral blood. CDR3 loop: CATSGGTEETQYF. The CDR3 nucleotides read TGTGCCACCAGTGGAGGGACAGAAGAGACCCAGTACTTC.